A selection of T cell receptor beta chains follows, all from one sample in a study of Graves' ophthalmopathy and Graves' hyperthyroidism. TCRdb independently ran MiXCR on the multiplex PCR reads; one entry per CDR3 protein. This sample carries around 1,200,000 distinct CDR3 sequences, 35% to 40% of them seen once, and the ten largest clones take 11%. Sequencing was carried out using peripheral blood or thyroid tissue (not recorded which). The receptor set was obtained from an adult man with Graves' hyperthyroidism. The CDR3 runs from the conserved cysteine through the conserved F or W. Fields, in order: J gene, clone size, D gene, V gene, CDR3 DNA, CDR3 protein. D genes are given only for firm matches. Clone size is shown for a subset of rows, as once, few, many or a class of expanded clone.

TRBJ1-1	-	-	TRBV12-3/TRBV12-4	TGTCCCAGCAGTCTTAGTCCTACTAGTTTCACTGAAGCTTTCTTT	CPSSLSPTSFTEAFF
TRBJ2-7	once	-	TRBV19	TGTGCCAGTAGTATCGGAAAAAGGGCCTACGAGCAGTACTTC	CASSIGKRAYEQYF
TRBJ1-1	-	-	TRBV29-1	TGCAGCGTTGAAGCGGCAGGGCTGAACACTGAAGCTTTCTTT	CSVEAAGLNTEAFF
TRBJ2-7	few	TRBD2	TRBV5-6	TGTGCCAGCAGCACAGGACTAGCGAGTCTAGGGCAGTACTTC	CASSTGLASLGQYF
TRBJ2-7	many	TRBD1	TRBV12-3/TRBV12-4	TGTGCCAGCAGCAAAGGGACAGGGCATGGCTACGAGCAGTACTTC	CASSKGTGHGYEQYF
TRBJ1-2	once	TRBD1	TRBV19	TGTGCCAGCGAAACAGGGGATCTATCGGACTATGGCTACACCTTC	CASETGDLSDYGYTF
TRBJ2-5	many	TRBD2	TRBV20-1	TGCAGTGCTAGTGCGTTTCTATGGGCGGGAGCTGGTGGAGTAGAGACCCAGTACTTC	CSASAFLWAGAGGVETQYF
TRBJ1-2	-	-	TRBV7-2	TGTGCCAGCAGCTACGGACTAGCGGGCTTAGTCTACACCTTC	CASSYGLAGLVYTF
TRBJ2-5	few	TRBD2	TRBV5-6	TGTGCCAGCAGCCGTCCGGGACTAGCGGATCAAGAGACCCAGTACTTC	CASSRPGLADQETQYF
TRBJ1-2	-	-	TRBV4-1	TGCGCCAGCAGCCAGGGGGTGCGTGACTATGGCTACACCTTC	CASSQGVRDYGYTF
TRBJ2-5	few	-	TRBV6-4	TGTGCCAGCAGTGACTCCCTCGGGGAGACCCAGTACTTC	CASSDSLGETQYF
TRBJ1-4	many	-	TRBV2	TGTGCCAGCAGTGTCCGGCGAACTAATGAAAAACTGTTTTTT	CASSVRRTNEKLFF
TRBJ2-2	many	-	TRBV29-1	TGCAGCGTTGACAGCTACGGGGAGCTGTTTTTT	CSVDSYGELFF
TRBJ2-2	many	TRBD2	TRBV29-1	TGCAGCGTCGGCACTAGCGGGGGTGGCACCGGGGAGCTGTTTTTT	CSVGTSGGGTGELFF